The subject of this entry is one T cell receptor (beta chain). Sequenced by immunoSEQ multiplex PCR; TCRdb stores in-frame clones only, minus some. The sample yields 130,000 to 150,000 clones, 90% seen once. With 5 bases removed from V and 0 bases from J, the gap between germline ends came to 10 bases. This CDR3 is 14 amino acids long. CDR1 and CDR2 from the germline V gene are SGHAT and FQDESV (reference sequence). This sample was taken from a study of T cell responses to AZD1222 COVID-19 vaccine. The chain has TRBV11-1 and TRBJ2-5; weak D call: TRBD2 (6 bases). The clonotype was recovered from an adult in good health. The sequencing here drew on peripheral blood, taken on day 0 of AZD1222 vaccination. The CDR3 nucleotides are TGTGCCAGCAGCCCTACTAGCAACCAAGAGACCCAGTACTTC. Protein: CASSPTSNQETQYF.